Following are 4 T cell receptor beta chains from one sample sequenced in a study of T-cell reconstitution after alpha-beta-depleted transplantation in children (TCRdb year 2016). Library construction relied on PCR. The run used an Illumina HiSeq 2500. TCR libraries were prepared with molecular barcoding, using unique molecular identifiers to normalize TCRbeta repertoire quantification. TCRdb reworked the public reads: Q25 trimming with fastp, MiXCR clone assembly, productive beta chains retained. Every entry covers one CDR3 protein and lists the most common genes and DNA from its rows. The sample includes about 600,000 distinct CDR3 sequences, with over 9.5% observed a single time. The leading ten clones occupy less than 5% of the sample. The material was PBMCs from the stem cell graft donor, obtained from the stem cell graft. Receptors were obtained from a human donor who donated a stem cell graft to a child with acute myeloid leukemia.

Comment on this clonotype: A single base separates this from a much larger clone, so it may be a read error. This chain connects TRBV2 to TRBJ1-1, with a possible D match to TRBD1 (6 bases). From germline, CDR1 is SNHLY and CDR2 FYNNEI. Trimming removed 6 bases at V and 5 bases at J, with 13 bases between. The CDR3 has 13 amino acids. The CDR3 region is CASRASGVTEAFF. The CDR3 coding sequence is TGTGCCAGCAGGGCTTCAGGGGTGACTGAAGCTTTCTTT.

This clonotype has at least ten counts. V and J are TRBV18 and TRBJ2-3; D is perhaps TRBD1 (6 bases). V dropped 3 bases and J dropped 4 bases, with 8 bases sitting between them. CDR3 length equals 13 residues. The germline V gene encodes CDR1 KGHSH and CDR2 LQKENI. CDR3 in amino acids: CASSPGTPDTQYF. CDR3 in DNA: TGTGCCAGCTCACCGGGGACACCAGATACGCAGTATTTT.

This clonotype came up many times. This chain joins TRBV27 and TRBJ2-3, with D possibly TRBD2 on 6 matching bases. V shed 5 bases and J shed 6 bases, with 27 bases lying between them. Germline V gives CDR1 MNHEY, CDR2 SMNVEV (reference sequence). The CDR3 is made up of 18 amino acids. CDR3 amino acids: CASSRVFRGSGTTDTQYF. CDR3 sequence (DNA): TGTGCCAGCAGTCGCGTATTTAGGGGTAGCGGCACAACGGATACGCAGTATTTT.

This clonotype came up many times. J is TRBJ2-1 and V is TRBV7-2, with 10 bases lining up with TRBD2. CDR3 length: 16 amino acids. V lost 3 bases to trimming and J lost 1 base; unmatched junction nucleotides: 3. Germline values: CDR1 SGHTA, CDR2 FQGNSA. This CDR3 reads CASSFWTSGSYNEQFF. CDR3 DNA sequence: TGTGCCAGCAGCTTCTGGACTAGCGGATCCTACAATGAGCAGTTCTTC.